One T cell receptor (beta chain) is described in this entry. Here immunoSEQ multiplex PCR was the method, and the copy in TCRdb shows in-frame clones only, minus some. The table lists approximately 30,000 clones, 88% of them singletons. The data belong to a study of blood T cell repertoires in COVID-19. The source of this sequence is a human donor in a cohort sampled during active COVID-19. Material: peripheral blood.

The CDR3 DNA is TGTGCCGTTGCTCCGGGACAGGGAAACACCGGGGAGCTGTTTTTT. This encodes CAVAPGQGNTGELFF. This chain links TRBV10-3 with TRBJ2-2, with 9 bases identical to TRBD1. Germline lookup yields CDR1 ENHRY and CDR2 SYGVKD. This CDR3 comprises 15 residues. With V trimmed by 11 bases and J by 2 bases, 9 bases remained unmatched.